Described below is a single T cell receptor (beta chain) sequence and its context. The clone's antigen remains unknown. No quality values exist for individual bases; no much larger clone is one base distant. Per the publication, the time point label means: cells obtained before transplantation from donor or recipient. CD3+CD4+ and CD3+CD8+ populations were FACS-sorted from unstimulated pre-transplant donor and recipient cells taken from spleen or lymph nodes. This sample is drawn from a study of graft-versus-host responses after intestinal transplantation (dated by TCRdb to the early 2020s). With respect to the entire study: Multivisceral, liver-intestinal, or isolated intestinal transplants were received by the recipients. To identify alloreactive clones, pre-transplant mixed lymphocyte reaction products were sequenced and compared with unstimulated pre-transplant donor and recipient T cells. The cohort enrolled under 25 intestinal transplant recipients including one retransplant, and a few patients lacking pretransplant specimens were excluded. After intestinal transplantation, graft-versus-host and host-versus-graft alloreactive T cell clones were followed in the graft, circulation and bone marrow using bulk TCR-beta CDR3 sequencing. Every recipient was given anti-thymocyte globulin induction, followed by approximately 3 years of maintenance tacrolimus and steroids. Donor T cell macrochimerism was defined as a peak of at least 4% donor T cells among recipient peripheral blood mononuclear cells. Instead of going to the commercial service, samples from a few later patients were sequenced in-house on an Illumina MiSeq and processed with MiXCR.

Library generation was performed with the immunoSEQ multiplex PCR assay. For most patients, genomic DNA was isolated with the Qiagen DNeasy Blood and Tissue Kit and sent frozen to Adaptive Biotechnologies for TCR sequencing. High-throughput TCR-beta CDR3 sequencing of genomic DNA from most patients was performed by Adaptive Biotechnologies. On the authors' methods: Adaptive's ImmunoSEQ software was the source of the TCR sequencing data for 18 patients, while three other patients were processed with MiXCR and VDJtools. To correct CD4 versus CD8 sorting errors, sequences present in both subsets at a frequency ratio below 5:1 were removed. CDR3 nucleotide sequences shared between donor and recipient were removed because their origin could not be assigned. To be classed as alloreactive, a clone needed at least 2-fold expansion over unstimulated cells and a minimum CFSE-low frequency of 0.002% (template counts) or 0.001% (read counts). Clones detected in sequenced pre-transplant spleen, lymph node, or MLR CFSE-low populations of the donor or recipient were defined as mappable. Cumulative frequency of alloreactive clones was calculated as a percentage of all sequences weighted by copy number. The clones in this table, taken by TCRdb from immuneACCESS, are in-frame only. Not every clone is retained; where verified, under half of the shortfall comes from an unresolved V gene, and the cause of the rest is unknown. From that table come the V and J calls and clone size; the DNA was used to work out D and trimming. The sample yields 71,000 or so clones; about nine tenths were counted once. The top ten clones comprise approximately 1.4% of the sample.

Compared with germline, V lacks 2 bases and J lacks 5 bases; bases without a gene match: 8. The CDR3 goes from the cysteine to the phenylalanine over 16 residues. Only the CDR3 DNA is retained, 48 bases long and in frame from the first base. Based on the germline V gene (reference sequence), the CDR1 and CDR2 sequences are SGHAT and FQDESV. General findings and caveats noted by the study authors: GvH clones were detected in recipient bone marrow, and some of these GvH clones were observed earlier in ileal mucosa or blood, consistent with an intestinal mucosal origin. The relatively low number and heterogeneity of intestinal transplant patients limited the conclusions. Early after transplant, peak levels of circulating GvH clones were found to be associated with declines in HvG clones. In patients with donor T cell macrochimerism, the allografts had high GvH to HvG T cell clonal ratios.

The sequence derives from a human donor who received an intestinal transplant. Sequenced material: unstimulated CD8+ T cells sorted from spleen or lymph node cells, taken before intestinal transplant. The chain couples TRBV11-1 to TRBJ2-5, and 10 bases in between align with TRBD2. The CDR3: CASSLSERGGWETQYF. In nucleotide form, the sequence is TGTGCCAGCAGCTTATCTGAGCGGGGGGGCTGGGAGACCCAGTACTTC.